This TCR beta chain stems from a study of type 1 and type 2 diabetes patients. This CDR3 comprises 17 residues. The junction had 11 bases not matched to a gene; V was cut back by 7 bases and J by 1 base. Germline loops: CDR1 KGHDR, CDR2 SFDVKD. The PCR template was genomic DNA. A primer set of 30 forward and 13 reverse primers amplified the CDR3. TCRdb ran MiXCR on the multiplex PCR reads and lists one entry per CDR3 protein. The sample carries about 250,000 distinct CDR3 sequences, approximately 45% recorded once. Each participant gave about 9.4 milliliters of peripheral blood. Sequenced sample: peripheral blood mononuclear cells (PBMCs). This receptor was identified in a man younger than 35 with type 2 diabetes. The V call is TRBV24-1, the J call TRBJ2-5; TRBD1 matches 10 bases. CDR3: CATRVPTGTGVQETQYF. The CDR3 DNA reads as TGTGCCACCAGAGTACCGACCGGGACAGGGGTCCAAGAGACCCAGTACTTC.